These 18 T cell receptor beta chains originate from one sample sequenced in a study of regulatory T cells in long-lasting Graves disease. The sample's time point: newly diagnosed GD, antithyroid drugs for less than 3 months. Following extraction of RNA from PBMCs, that RNA was used to make the TCR library. Construction of TCR beta libraries relied on iRepertoire HTBI primers and on Arm-PCR targeting CDR3 regions. TCRdb passed the multiplex PCR reads through MiXCR, listing each CDR3 protein once. The sample holds under 800,000 distinct CDR3 sequences; about 16% are singletons and the top ten take approximately 18%. The sample was also linked to a second study, of T cells in Graves' hyperthyroidism and ophthalmopathy.

Sequencing used peripheral blood mononuclear cells (PBMCs), obtained at new diagnosis, from a patient treated with antithyroid drugs. The receptors come from a woman aged 30 to 39 with Graves disease.

This clonotype occurred many times. The chain carries TRBV28 and TRBJ1-5, with D unresolved. The germline V and J ends were trimmed by 6 bases and 0 bases, with 12 bases remaining between them. Germline V CDR1 and CDR2: MDHEN, SYDVKM. The CDR3 sequence is 15 residues long. The CDR3 is CASSLGWGSNQPQHF. In nucleotides, the CDR3 is TGTGCCAGCAGCCTAGGTTGGGGTAGCAATCAGCCCCAGCATTTT.

This clonotype has just a few counts. The chain has TRBV2 and TRBJ2-2, with D possibly being TRBD1 (6 bases). Germline loops: CDR1 SNHLY, CDR2 FYNNEI. This CDR3 region has 16 residues. V shed 6 bases and J shed 3 bases, with 17 bases lying between them. In DNA form, the CDR3 reads TGTGCCAGCAGCGCTCTAGCTGGGGGCTACACCGGGGAGCTGTTTTTT. Its protein is CASSALAGGYTGELFF.

This clonotype came up many times. The rearrangement links TRBV28 to TRBJ1-1; 10 nucleotides match TRBD1. The V and J ends lost 3 bases and 5 bases, in that order; junction bases with no gene match: 6. The CDR3 loop spans 15 amino acids. Germline V CDR1 and CDR2: MDHEN, SYDVKM. The CDR3 DNA follows: TGTGCCAGCAGTTTCGACAGGGGGCGAGGAACTGAAGCTTTCTTT. Protein sequence: CASSFDRGRGTEAFF. The full variable domain, completed using reference TRBV28 and TRBJ1-1, is DVKVTQSSRYLVKRTGEKVFLECVQDMDHENMFWYRQDPGLGLRLIYFSYDVKMKEKGDIPEGYSVSREKKERFSLILESASTNQTSMYLCASSFDRGRGTEAFFGQGTRLTVV.

In its sample, this clonotype was seen many times. The gene calls are TRBV5-1 and TRBJ2-7; D may match TRBD1 or TRBD2 (5 bases each). The CDR3 extends over 15 amino acids. Germline V gene lookup returns CDR1 SGHRS and CDR2 YFSETQ. The V and J ends lost 4 bases and 5 bases respectively, with 19 bases between them. The CDR3 spells CASSLTGGPLDEQYF. The DNA of the CDR3 is TGCGCCAGCAGCCTCACAGGCGGGCCACTGGACGAGCAGTACTTC.

Many counts were recorded for this clonotype. The genes are TRBV28 and TRBJ2-3; 7 nucleotides match TRBD2. The trim removed 6 bases at V and 0 bases at J, leaving 6 bases unmatched. Per germline, CDR1 MDHEN and CDR2 SYDVKM. The CDR3 sequence is 15 residues long. CDR3 bases: TGTGCCAGCAGCGGGACTACTTTTAGCACAGATACGCAGTATTTT. This codes for CASSGTTFSTDTQYF.

This clonotype has just a few counts. The chain joins TRBV11-2 to TRBJ1-1; D perhaps matches TRBD1 (6 bases). The germline V gene has CDR1 SGHAT and CDR2 FQNNGV. V lost 1 base, J lost 8 bases, and 17 bases lay in between. The CDR3 is 15 residues long. In nucleotides, the CDR3 is TGTGCCAGCAGCTTAGGGATCCGGGGGGCAGACGAAGCTTTCTTT. This codes for CASSLGIRGADEAFF.

This clonotype was detected many times. The V call is TRBV3-1, the J call TRBJ2-2, with 12 nucleotides matching TRBD2. This CDR3 is 16 amino acids long. Germline V gene sequence: CDR1 LGHDT, CDR2 YNNKEL (reference sequence). The junction had 5 bases not matched to a gene; V was cut back by 5 bases and J by 4 bases. The CDR3: CASSSGLAGLTGELFF. In nucleotides, the CDR3 is TGTGCCAGCAGCTCCGGACTAGCGGGACTCACCGGGGAGCTGTTTTTT.

This clonotype has at least ten counts. The V and J genes are TRBV28 and TRBJ2-7; D is unclear. This CDR3 is 14 amino acids long. V lost 4 bases and J 1 base, leaving 11 bases between the germline ends. CDR1 is MDHEN and CDR2 is SYDVKM in the germline V gene. CDR3 protein: CASSSRVPSYEQYF. DNA for the CDR3: TGTGCCAGCAGTTCTAGGGTCCCATCCTACGAGCAGTACTTC.

This clonotype has only a few counts. A much bigger clone sits one base away, suggesting this may be a read error. The chain uses TRBV28 and TRBJ1-5, with D possibly TRBD1 on 6 matching bases. CDR3 size: 17 residues. Germline CDR1 and CDR2: MDHEN and SYDVKM. DNA of the CDR3: TGTGCCAGCAGTTCCCCCCTCGGGACAACGAGCAATCCGCCCCAGCATTTT. Translation gives CASSSPLGTTSNPPQHF.

The J gene is TRBJ1-4, the V gene TRBV3-1; the match to TRBD1 covers 11 bases. Germline V lookup: CDR1 LGHDT, CDR2 YNNKEL (reference sequence). The CDR3 length is 14 residues. The V segment lost 6 bases and the J segment 6 bases; nucleotides outside the gene matches: 3. CDR3 bases: TGTGCCAGCAGTGGGACAGGGGGATATGAAAAACTGTTTTTT. Its translation: CASSGTGGYEKLFF.

This clonotype has a count of ten or more. This chain connects TRBV28 to TRBJ2-1; 10 bases line up with TRBD2. Germline assignment: CDR1 MDHEN and CDR2 SYDVKM. This CDR3 region has 15 residues. V trimming: 3 bases; J trimming: 6 bases; junction bases outside the gene matches: 5. CDR3: CASSLWTSGSNEQFF. The CDR3 coding sequence is TGTGCCAGCAGTTTGTGGACTAGCGGTAGCAATGAGCAGTTCTTC.

For the CDR3, the DNA is TGCGCCAGCAGCGAGGGGGACTACACAGATACGCAGTATTTT. It yields the protein CASSEGDYTDTQYF. This chain joins TRBV5-1 and TRBJ2-3, with D possibly being TRBD2 (7 bases). CDR3 length: 14 residues. In germline, CDR1 is SGHRS, CDR2 YFSETQ. Trimming shortened V by 4 bases and J by 2 bases, and 11 bases separated the two germline ends.

This clonotype was recorded many times. V and J are TRBV28 and TRBJ1-1; the D is unclear. Germline V gene sequence: CDR1 MDHEN, CDR2 SYDVKM. This CDR3 has 11 amino acids. The V end lost 7 bases, the J end lost 11 bases, and 14 bases lay between the germline ends. The CDR3 nucleotides read TGTGCCAGCAAGAGGAGGGAGAAGGCTTTCTTT. Translating it yields CASKRREKAFF.

This clonotype was observed a few times. The rearrangement uses TRBV13 and TRBJ2-5, with D tentatively TRBD2 (5 bases). This CDR3 comprises 18 residues. Germline lookup yields CDR1 PRHDT and CDR2 FYEKMQ (reference sequence). V was pared by 4 bases and J by 0 bases, with 21 bases between. The CDR3 DNA reads as TGTGCCAGCAGCTCCCACGGTAGGCCTAGCTGCAACCAAGAGACCCAGTACTTC. Residues: CASSSHGRPSCNQETQYF.

The rearrangement uses TRBV10-3 and TRBJ2-3; 10 bases fit TRBD2. The junction had 7 bases not matched to a gene; V was cut back by 0 bases and J by 4 bases. Germline CDR1 reads ENHRY; CDR2 reads SYGVKD. This CDR3 region has 17 residues. The CDR3 here is CAISESMGLAGADTQYF. CDR3 nucleotides: TGTGCCATCAGTGAGTCGATGGGTCTAGCGGGAGCAGATACGCAGTATTTT.

This clonotype has a count of ten or more. The DNA of the CDR3 is TGTGCCAGCAGTTTATGGTCCAGGGAGGAGGATACGCAGTATTTT. This gives the protein CASSLWSREEDTQYF. J is TRBJ2-3 and V is TRBV28; TRBD2 is a possible D gene (6 bases). V gave up 0 bases and J gave up 6 bases, with 13 bases separating them. CDR3 length: 15 amino acids. From germline, CDR1 is MDHEN and CDR2 SYDVKM.

This clonotype was recorded at least ten times. V gene TRBV2 combines with J gene TRBJ1-1; TRBD1 agrees at 10 bases. The CDR3 runs 16 residues. With 4 bases clipped from V and 0 bases from J, the junction kept 5 bases outside the gene matches. Germline V gene sequence: CDR1 SNHLY, CDR2 FYNNEI. CDR3 nucleotide sequence: TGTGCCAGCAGTGGGGACAGGGGCGCTATGAACACTGAAGCTTTCTTT. This gives the protein CASSGDRGAMNTEAFF.

This clonotype was observed once. V gene TRBV2 combines with J gene TRBJ2-7; TRBD1 matches 8 bases. This CDR3 comprises 14 residues. Per germline, CDR1 SNHLY and CDR2 FYNNEI. V was clipped by 7 bases and J by 5 bases; unmatched bases: 10. CDR3 residues: CASTSGRGLHEQYF. Here the CDR3 DNA reads TGTGCCAGCACCTCCGGCAGGGGGCTACACGAGCAGTACTTC. Full variable domain (remainder filled in from reference TRBV2 and TRBJ2-7): EPEVTQTPSHQVTQMGQEVILRCVPISNHLYFYWYRQILGQKVEFLVSFYNNEISEKSEIFDDQFSVERPDGSNFTLKIRSTKLEDSAMYFCASTSGRGLHEQYFGPGTRLTVT.